Listed here are 29 T cell receptor beta chains from one sample, sequenced in a study of blood T cell repertoires in COVID-19. Repertoires were generated with immunoSEQ multiplex PCR, while TCRdb's copy carries only in-frame clones and drops some. The sample carries about half a million clones, 75% to 90% recorded once. The sample was peripheral blood. Receptor source: a human donor in a cohort sampled during active COVID-19.

The CDR3 loop is CASSYWTEQETQYF. DNA for the CDR3: TGTGCCAGCAGTTACTGGACAGAACAAGAGACCCAGTACTTC. The gene calls are TRBV6-6 and TRBJ2-5; perhaps TRBD1 as D (6 bases). Per the germline V gene, CDR1 is MNHNY and CDR2 is SVGAGI (reference sequence). The V end lost 1 base, the J end lost 2 bases, and 8 bases lay between the germline ends. This CDR3 is built from 14 residues.

The genes are TRBV30 and TRBJ2-2; possibly TRBD2 for D (5 bases). The germline gives CDR1 GTSNPN, CDR2 SVGIG (reference sequence). Trimming shortened V by 0 bases and J by 0 bases, and 14 bases separated the two germline ends. The CDR3 loop spans 17 amino acids. CDR3: CAWSVRWEPANTGELFF. As DNA, the CDR3 is TGTGCCTGGAGTGTACGATGGGAGCCCGCGAACACCGGGGAGCTGTTTTTT. Using reference TRBV30 and TRBJ2-2 for the parts outside the CDR3, the full variable domain is SQTIHQWPATLVQPVGSPLSLECTVEGTSNPNLYWYRQAAGRGLQLLFYSVGIGQISSEVPQNLSASRPQDRQFILSSKKLLLSDSGFYLCAWSVRWEPANTGELFFGEGSRLTVL.

The rearrangement uses TRBV6-1 and TRBJ2-2; D not resolved. Trimming cost V 6 bases and J 0 bases, with 11 bases left between them. This CDR3 spans 15 amino acids. The germline CDR1 and CDR2 sequences are MNHNS and SASEGT. In DNA, the CDR3 is TGTGCCAGCAGCCTAGACCCTCCGAACACCGGGGAGCTGTTTTTT. Protein sequence: CASSLDPPNTGELFF.

The J gene is TRBJ2-1, the V gene TRBV7-9; D remains ambiguous. The V end lost 5 bases, the J end lost 0 bases, and 8 bases lay between the germline ends. Germline V gene lookup returns CDR1 SEHNR and CDR2 FQNEAQ (reference sequence). This CDR3 spans 14 amino acids. The CDR3 DNA reads TGTGCCAGCAGCATGACACTCTCCTACAATGAGCAGTTCTTC. Its protein product is CASSMTLSYNEQFF. Supplemented by reference TRBV7-9 and TRBJ2-1, the full variable domain reads DTGVSQNPRHKITKRGQNVTFRCDPISEHNRLYWYRQTLGQGPEFLTYFQNEAQLEKSRLLSDRFSAERPKGSFSTLEIQRTEQGDSAMYLCASSMTLSYNEQFFGPGTRLTVL.

The V and J genes are TRBV2 and TRBJ1-4, with 8 bases fitting TRBD1. Germline values: CDR1 SNHLY, CDR2 FYNNEI. The CDR3 runs 15 residues. J gave up 5 bases and V 6 bases, and 8 bases lay outside the gene matches. The CDR3 DNA reads TGTGCCAGCAGCGTGACAGGGGAAGTGAATGAAAAACTGTTTTTT. Amino acids: CASSVTGEVNEKLFF. Variable domain in full (rest from reference TRBV2 and TRBJ1-4): EPEVTQTPSHQVTQMGQEVILRCVPISNHLYFYWYRQILGQKVEFLVSFYNNEISEKSEIFDDQFSVERPDGSNFTLKIRSTKLEDSAMYFCASSVTGEVNEKLFFGSGTQLSVL.

This chain links TRBV6-5 with TRBJ1-1; 7 bases match TRBD1. V was clipped by 4 bases and J by 9 bases; unmatched bases: 8. The CDR3 loop spans 13 amino acids. Germline V gene lookup returns CDR1 MNHEY and CDR2 SVGAGI. In DNA, the CDR3 is TGTGCCAGCAGTTTTGGAGGGGGCCGGCAAGCTTTCTTT. Its protein is CASSFGGGRQAFF.

The rearrangement links TRBV3-1 (or the pseudogene TRBV3-2) to TRBJ2-7; TRBD1 matches at 8 bases. This CDR3 has 13 amino acids. V was pared by 4 bases and J by 4 bases, with 3 bases of the junction left unmatched. Germline CDR1 is LGHDT and CDR2 is YNNKEL (reference sequence). The CDR3 loop reads CASSPHRGYEQYF. The CDR3 DNA reads TGTGCCAGCAGCCCCCACAGGGGGTACGAGCAGTACTTC.

A single count supports this clone. The genes are TRBV30 and TRBJ1-1; D call uncertain. V lost 0 bases, J lost 1 base, and 9 bases lay in between. The germline CDR1 and CDR2 sequences are GTSNPN and SVGIG (reference sequence). The CDR3 is 14 amino acids. The CDR3 sequence: CAWSVFQSNTEAFF. CDR3 in DNA: TGTGCCTGGAGTGTATTTCAGTCGAACACTGAAGCTTTCTTT.

V and J are TRBV4-3 and TRBJ2-7; 9 bases are shared with TRBD2. The CDR3 is made up of 16 amino acids. Germline CDR1 LGHNA, CDR2 YSLEER. J was trimmed by 6 bases and V by 0 bases; bases with no gene match: 9. CDR3 region: CASSQDYGGRATEQYF. The CDR3 DNA is TGCGCCAGCAGCCAAGATTATGGCGGGAGGGCAACCGAGCAGTACTTC.

The chain employs TRBV7-9 and TRBJ1-1; possible D gene TRBD1, 6 bases. Germline-derived CDR1 and CDR2 are SEHNR and FQNEAQ (reference sequence). Deletions cut 4 bases from V and 5 bases from J, with 17 bases between. The CDR3 has 15 amino acids. The CDR3 bases are TGTGCCAGCAGCTACTCGACAGGTTCGGGGACTGAAGCTTTCTTT. Protein: CASSYSTGSGTEAFF.

Concerning this clone itself: Other nucleotide sequences from this sample produce the same CDR3. This sequence joins TRBV28 and TRBJ2-3; tentatively, D is TRBD2 (6 bases). This CDR3 is 14 amino acids long. From germline, CDR1 is MDHEN and CDR2 SYDVKM. The V end lost 6 bases, the J end lost 0 bases, and 10 bases lay between the germline ends. Here the CDR3 DNA reads TGTGCCAGCAGCCTAAGCGGGAGCACAGATACGCAGTATTTT. Amino acid sequence: CASSLSGSTDTQYF. The full variable domain, in which reference TRBV28 and TRBJ2-3 provide the parts outside the CDR3, is DVKVTQSSRYLVKRTGEKVFLECVQDMDHENMFWYRQDPGLGLRLIYFSYDVKMKEKGDIPEGYSVSREKKERFSLILESASTNQTSMYLCASSLSGSTDTQYFGPGTRLTVL.

The V gene is TRBV30, the J gene TRBJ1-2, with 8 bases lining up with TRBD1. After removal of 3 bases from V and 0 bases from J, the junction contained 6 bases not matched to a gene. Germline CDR1 GTSNPN, CDR2 SVGIG (reference sequence). The CDR3 consists of 15 residues. The CDR3 DNA sequence: TGTGCCTGGAGGGAAGACAGGGGAGCTAACTATGGCTACACCTTC. Protein sequence: CAWREDRGANYGYTF.

This clone turned up a few times. This chain joins TRBV9 and TRBJ1-3; a possible D gene is TRBD1 (5 bases). The CDR3 is 18 residues long. Germline V gives CDR1 SGDLS, CDR2 YYNGEE. V was clipped by 4 bases and J by 0 bases, with 20 bases between them. Here the CDR3 DNA reads TGTGCCAGCAGCCCCCTCGCCAGGGTTTTTAACTCTGGAAACACCATATATTTT. Residues: CASSPLARVFNSGNTIYF.

The V and J genes are TRBV28 and TRBJ1-3; D uncertain. CDR1 and CDR2 (germline): MDHEN, SYDVKM. The CDR3 covers 17 residues. Trimming left V 2 bases short and J 4 bases short, with 18 bases between. CDR3 sequence reads: CASSLNPQSHLGNTIYF. The CDR3 coding sequence is TGTGCCAGCAGTTTAAATCCCCAGTCCCATTTAGGAAACACCATATATTTT.

The chain combines TRBV6-6 with TRBJ2-7; D call uncertain. CDR3 length: 14 amino acids. The germline V gene encodes CDR1 MNHNY and CDR2 SVGAGI (reference sequence). V gave up 7 bases and J gave up 6 bases, with 19 bases separating them. The CDR3 DNA reads TGTGCCAGCATGGAATGGAGTTCGGTCGCCGAGCAGTACTTC. As protein: CASMEWSSVAEQYF.

V and J are TRBV19 and TRBJ1-1, with 11 bases lining up with TRBD1. The V gene end was trimmed by 7 bases and the J gene end by 1 base; junction bases not matched to a gene: 11. Germline V gene sequence: CDR1 LNHDA, CDR2 SQIVND (reference sequence). This CDR3 comprises 17 residues. CDR3 nucleotides: TGTGCCAGTACCGGGACAGGGGGAGAGTGGAGGAACACTGAAGCTTTCTTT. Protein: CASTGTGGEWRNTEAFF.

The chain links TRBV9 to TRBJ2-5, with unresolved D. V gave up 0 bases and J gave up 5 bases, with 5 bases separating them. Germline loops: CDR1 SGDLS, CDR2 YYNGEE. The CDR3 consists of 12 residues. The DNA of the CDR3 is TGTGCCAGCAGCGTAGACACCGAGACCCAGTACTTC. Translated, it gives CASSVDTETQYF. Drawing the rest from reference TRBV9 and TRBJ2-5, the complete variable domain is DSGVTQTPKHLITATGQRVTLRCSPRSGDLSVYWYQQSLDQGLQFLIQYYNGEERAKGNILERFSAQQFPDLHSELNLSSLELGDSALYFCASSVDTETQYFGPGTRLLVL.

The CDR3 sequence: CASRRAGTQNTEAFF. The DNA of the CDR3 is TGTGCCAGCCGAAGAGCGGGGACGCAGAACACTGAAGCTTTCTTT. The V call is TRBV28, the J call TRBJ1-1, with a possible D match to TRBD1 (5 bases). This CDR3 has 15 amino acids. Trimming removed 8 bases at V and 1 base at J, with 17 bases between. Germline CDR1 MDHEN, CDR2 SYDVKM. Looking up the rest from reference TRBV28 and TRBJ1-1 gives the full variable domain: DVKVTQSSRYLVKRTGEKVFLECVQDMDHENMFWYRQDPGLGLRLIYFSYDVKMKEKGDIPEGYSVSREKKERFSLILESASTNQTSMYLCASRRAGTQNTEAFFGQGTRLTVV.

V usage is TRBV3-1 (or the pseudogene TRBV3-2) and J usage is TRBJ1-5; D is ambiguous. CDR3 length equals 16 residues. Per the germline V gene, CDR1 is LGHDT and CDR2 is YNNKEL (reference sequence). V was pared by 1 base and J by 4 bases, with 14 bases between. The CDR3 loop is CASSQVTVGRNQPQHF. DNA for the CDR3: TGTGCCAGCAGCCAAGTCACCGTGGGGAGGAATCAGCCCCAGCATTTT.

The chain carries TRBV12-3 or TRBV12-4 and TRBJ1-2; D is unclear. V was trimmed by 2 bases and J by 5 bases, leaving 6 bases between them. This CDR3 is 12 amino acids long. The CDR3 here is CASSLSSYGYTF. The DNA of the CDR3 is TGTGCCAGCAGTTTATCCAGTTATGGCTACACCTTC.

This rearrangement joins TRBV28 to TRBJ2-3, with 9 positions matching TRBD1. The J segment lost 3 bases and the V segment lost 5 bases, leaving 6 bases of the junction unmatched. The germline V gene has CDR1 MDHEN and CDR2 SYDVKM. The CDR3 loop spans 15 amino acids. The CDR3 region has the DNA TGTGCCAGCAGTGGGGACAGGGTTAGAACAGATACGCAGTATTTT. This encodes CASSGDRVRTDTQYF.

This rearrangement joins TRBV2 to TRBJ1-1; a weak D match, TRBD1 (5 bases). V dropped 4 bases and J dropped 6 bases, with 12 bases sitting between them. The germline CDR1 and CDR2 sequences are SNHLY and FYNNEI. CDR3 length: 13 residues. CDR3 amino acids: CASSVGQGAEAFF. CDR3 DNA: TGTGCCAGCAGTGTAGGCCAAGGGGCTGAAGCTTTCTTT.

In the case of this clone: Other DNA sequences within the sample encode an identical CDR3. This sequence joins TRBV18 and TRBJ1-2; 9 positions match TRBD1. CDR1 and CDR2 from the germline V gene are KGHSH and LQKENI. The V segment lost 2 bases and the J segment 6 bases; nucleotides outside the gene matches: 4. This CDR3 is 14 amino acids long. CDR3 nucleotides: TGTGCCAGCTCACCAAACGACAGGGGGAATGGCTACACCTTC. It encodes CASSPNDRGNGYTF.

The chain links TRBV5-6 to TRBJ2-3, with TRBD2 matching over 7 bases. CDR1 and CDR2 from the germline V gene are SGHDT and YYEEEE. The V and J ends lost 5 bases and 3 bases, in that order; junction bases with no gene match: 9. This CDR3 comprises 15 residues. As DNA, the CDR3 is TGTGCCAGCAGATCTACCACTAGCGCTACAGATACGCAGTATTTT. It specifies CASRSTTSATDTQYF.

V gene TRBV19 combines with J gene TRBJ1-5; TRBD1 is a possible D gene (5 bases). Looked up from germline, CDR1 is LNHDA and CDR2 is SQIVND (reference sequence). The V and J ends lost 3 bases and 6 bases respectively, with 9 bases between them. The CDR3 length is 13 residues. Written as DNA, the CDR3 is TGTGCCAGTAGTATTAAGGGGCGTCAGCCCCAGCATTTT. Amino acids: CASSIKGRQPQHF. The whole variable domain, remainder taken from reference TRBV19 and TRBJ1-5, is DGGITQSPKYLFRKEGQNVTLSCEQNLNHDAMYWYRQDPGQGLRLIYYSQIVNDFQKGDIAEGYSVSREKKESFPLTVTSAQKNPTAFYLCASSIKGRQPQHFGDGTRLSIL.

The chain employs TRBV6-2 or TRBV6-3 and TRBJ1-1, with 11 bases lining up with TRBD1. Germline lookup yields CDR1 MNHEY and CDR2 SVGEGT. The CDR3 totals 16 residues. V lost 5 bases to trimming and J lost 0 bases; unmatched junction nucleotides: 5. The CDR3 DNA is TGTGCCAGCAGTCCCTGGGGACAGGGGGTGAACACTGAAGCTTTCTTT. As protein: CASSPWGQGVNTEAFF.

This clone was counted a few times. This rearrangement joins TRBV14 to TRBJ2-7; D might be TRBD2 (7 bases). From germline, CDR1 is SGHDN and CDR2 FVKESK. V was cut by 3 bases and J by 3 bases, with 15 bases left in between. The CDR3 contains 15 residues. CDR3 in DNA: TGTGCCAGCAGCCATGGGGGGGGCGCGGGCTACGAGCAGTACTTC. As protein: CASSHGGGAGYEQYF.

This clone was seen a handful of times. The V gene is TRBV27, the J gene TRBJ1-1; D is ambiguous. Germline V gives CDR1 MNHEY, CDR2 SMNVEV (reference sequence). V was trimmed by 9 bases and J by 1 base, leaving 9 bases between them. The CDR3 runs to 12 residues. Here the CDR3 reads CARLEGNTEAFF. CDR3 sequence (DNA): TGTGCCAGGTTGGAGGGGAACACTGAAGCTTTCTTT.

This clone came up a few times. The CDR3 nucleotides read TGTGCCAGCAGCTTAGGTTCAGGGGCGCAGGAAAAACTGTTTTTT. Its translation is CASSLGSGAQEKLFF. This sequence joins TRBV7-9 and TRBJ1-4; D might be TRBD1 (6 bases). The CDR3 is made up of 15 amino acids. Germline V gene lookup returns CDR1 SEHNR and CDR2 FQNEAQ (reference sequence). The V gene lost 1 base and the J gene lost 8 bases, with 14 bases spanning the gap.